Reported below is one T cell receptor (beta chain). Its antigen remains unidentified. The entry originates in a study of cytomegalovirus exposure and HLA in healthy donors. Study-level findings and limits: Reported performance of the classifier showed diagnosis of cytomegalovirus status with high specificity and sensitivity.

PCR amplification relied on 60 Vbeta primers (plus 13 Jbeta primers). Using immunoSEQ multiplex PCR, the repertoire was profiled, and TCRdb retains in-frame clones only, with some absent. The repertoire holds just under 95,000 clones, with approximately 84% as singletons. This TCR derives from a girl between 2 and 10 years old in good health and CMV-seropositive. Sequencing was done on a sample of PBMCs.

This chain's CDR3 is CASSIGGGGTDTQYF. CDR3 bases: TGTGCCAGTAGTATTGGGGGAGGGGGCACAGATACGCAGTATTTT. V is TRBV19 and J is TRBJ2-3; 7 bases match TRBD2. Unmatched junction bases numbered 4, after V lost 3 bases and J lost 1 base. The germline V gene encodes CDR1 LNHDA and CDR2 SQIVND (reference sequence). This CDR3 has 15 amino acids. The complete variable domain, with remaining parts taken from reference TRBV19 and TRBJ2-3, reads DGGITQSPKYLFRKEGQNVTLSCEQNLNHDAMYWYRQDPGQGLRLIYYSQIVNDFQKGDIAEGYSVSREKKESFPLTVTSAQKNPTAFYLCASSIGGGGTDTQYFGPGTRLTVL.